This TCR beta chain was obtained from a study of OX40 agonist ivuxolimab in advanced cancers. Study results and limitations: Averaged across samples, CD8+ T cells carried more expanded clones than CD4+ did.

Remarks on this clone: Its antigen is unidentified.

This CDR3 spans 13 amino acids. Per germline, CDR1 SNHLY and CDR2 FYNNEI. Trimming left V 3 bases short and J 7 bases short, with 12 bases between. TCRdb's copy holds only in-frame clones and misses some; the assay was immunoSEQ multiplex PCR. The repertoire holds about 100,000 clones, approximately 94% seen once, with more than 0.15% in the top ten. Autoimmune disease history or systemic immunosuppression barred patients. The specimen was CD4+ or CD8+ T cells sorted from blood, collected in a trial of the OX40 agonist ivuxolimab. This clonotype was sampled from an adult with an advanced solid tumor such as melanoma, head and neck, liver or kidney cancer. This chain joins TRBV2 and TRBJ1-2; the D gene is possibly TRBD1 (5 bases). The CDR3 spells CASSDGTASGYTF. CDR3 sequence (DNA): TGTGCCAGCAGTGACGGGACCGCCTCTGGCTACACCTTC.